Below are 28 T cell receptor beta chains sequenced from a single sample in a study of cytomegalovirus exposure and HLA in healthy donors. The PCR was carried out with 60 Vbeta primers and 13 Jbeta primers. Assay: immunoSEQ multiplex PCR; the TCRdb copy retains only in-frame clones and omits some. In all, the sample yields approximately 110,000 clones. The sequencing input was PBMCs. These receptors were obtained from a man between 45 and 60 years old in good health and CMV-seronegative.

The CDR3 loop reads CASSLSRDSLYNEQFF. DNA for the CDR3: TGTGCCAGCAGCCTTTCCCGGGACTCCCTCTACAATGAGCAGTTCTTC. V is TRBV9 and J is TRBJ2-1; tentative D call: TRBD2 (6 bases). The V end was cut by 4 bases, the J end by 3 bases, with 17 bases between. CDR3 length: 16 residues. In germline, CDR1 is SGDLS, CDR2 YYNGEE. The full variable domain, with the rest looked up from reference TRBV9 and TRBJ2-1, is DSGVTQTPKHLITATGQRVTLRCSPRSGDLSVYWYQQSLDQGLQFLIQYYNGEERAKGNILERFSAQQFPDLHSELNLSSLELGDSALYFCASSLSRDSLYNEQFFGPGTRLTVL.

The rearrangement links TRBV7-2 to TRBJ1-6; D is perhaps TRBD1 (5 bases). Germline assignment: CDR1 SGHTA and CDR2 FQGNSA. The length of the CDR3 is 14 residues. V lost 5 bases to trimming and J lost 10 bases, with 15 bases between them. The CDR3 DNA reads TGTGCCAGCAGCGAAGGGGCGGTAGGGTCACCCCTCCACTTT. It specifies CASSEGAVGSPLHF.

The chain uses TRBV7-2 and TRBJ1-2, with 7 nucleotides matching TRBD1. CDR1 and CDR2 (germline): SGHTA, FQGNSA. V lost 5 bases and J lost 7; bases outside the gene matches: 10. The CDR3 is 14 residues long. CDR3 DNA: TGTGCCAGCAGCCCCGGGACAGCCTCCCTTGGCTACACCTTC. It specifies CASSPGTASLGYTF.

This sequence joins TRBV6-5 and TRBJ1-1, with D maybe TRBD1 (6 bases). CDR3 length: 15 amino acids. Trimming pared 7 bases from V and 3 bases from J, leaving 18 bases between. Germline assignment: CDR1 MNHEY and CDR2 SVGAGI. CDR3 in DNA: TGTGCCAGCACCGCCCTCCCAGGGGCGGACACTGAAGCTTTCTTT. Translating it yields CASTALPGADTEAFF.

The chain's CDR3 is CASSLSSGQPQHF. CDR3 in DNA: TGTGCCAGCAGCTTAAGCTCTGGTCAGCCCCAGCATTTT. The J gene is TRBJ1-5, the V gene TRBV11-3, with D unresolved. Germline assignment: CDR1 SGHNT and CDR2 YENEEA. This CDR3 has 13 amino acids. The ends were cut back, 2 bases at V and 6 bases at J, with 8 bases in the middle. Looking up the rest from reference TRBV11-3 and TRBJ1-5 gives the full variable domain: EAGVVQSPRYKIIEKKQPVAFWCNPISGHNTLYWYLQNLGQGPELLIRYENEEAVDDSQLPKDRFSAERLKGVDSTLKIQPAELGDSAVYLCASSLSSGQPQHFGDGTRLSIL.

The genes are TRBV7-2 and TRBJ1-2, with a tentative D call TRBD1 (5 bases). Trimming shortened V by 6 bases and J by 7 bases, and 18 bases separated the two germline ends. This CDR3 has 14 amino acids. Per germline, CDR1 SGHTA and CDR2 FQGNSA. CDR3 nucleotides: TGTGCCAGCAGTTCACTCTCCCCCGGGGGTGGCTACACCTTC. Translated, it gives CASSSLSPGGGYTF.

The chain links TRBV11-2 to TRBJ1-3, with 8 nucleotides matching TRBD1. The CDR3 is made up of 16 amino acids. V shed 2 bases and J 6 bases; nucleotides not matched to a gene: 9. Germline CDR1 is SGHAT and CDR2 is FQNNGV. CDR3 DNA: TGTGCCAGCAGCTTACCCGGAGGGACAGGAAAAAACACCATATATTTT. This translates into CASSLPGGTGKNTIYF.

The chain couples TRBV5-4 to TRBJ2-1; D not certain. Germline V lookup: CDR1 SGHNT, CDR2 YYREEE (reference sequence). The CDR3 runs to 14 residues. V was trimmed by 2 bases and J by 5 bases, leaving 11 bases between them. CDR3 sequence: CASSFTSRDNEQFF. CDR3 nucleotide sequence: TGTGCCAGCAGCTTTACCTCTCGGGACAATGAGCAGTTCTTC.

The chain uses TRBV5-1 and TRBJ2-3; 8 bases align to TRBD2. After removal of 5 bases from V and 2 bases from J, the junction contained 7 bases not matched to a gene. The germline CDR1 and CDR2 sequences are SGHRS and YFSETQ. The CDR3 totals 15 residues. The CDR3 nucleotides read TGCGCCAGCAGGAGCGGGGGCCTTTTCACAGATACGCAGTATTTT. It translates to CASRSGGLFTDTQYF.

To note about this clone: Sequence at one end of the junction differs from germline and may be a read error. The rearrangement joins TRBV30 to TRBJ2-7, with 7 bases lining up with TRBD1. CDR3 length equals 12 residues. Germline CDR1 GTSNPN, CDR2 SVGIG (reference sequence). CDR3 in amino acids: CAWGVGGYEQYF. For the CDR3, the DNA is TGTGCCTGGGGGGTAGGGGGCTACGAACAGTACTTC.

The chain has TRBV7-3 and TRBJ2-1; 13 positions agree with TRBD2. V lost 5 bases, J lost 9 bases, and 10 bases stayed unmatched. This CDR3 has 16 residues. The V gene's germline CDR1 is SGHTA and CDR2 FQGTGA. The CDR3 loop reads CASSQSGTSGIGEQFF. CDR3 nucleotides: TGTGCCAGCAGCCAGTCCGGGACTAGCGGGATTGGTGAGCAGTTCTTC.

About this clone itself: Other DNA sequences in the sample encode the same CDR3. The rearrangement joins TRBV5-6 to TRBJ1-6; D is perhaps TRBD1 (6 bases). In germline, CDR1 is SGHDT, CDR2 YYEEEE. The CDR3 sequence is 16 residues long. Trimming took 5 bases from V and 2 from J, leaving 14 bases between them. CDR3 amino acids: CASRRFGDTYNSPLHF. In DNA, the CDR3 is TGTGCCAGCAGGAGGTTTGGGGACACCTATAATTCACCCCTCCACTTT.

This chain links TRBV9 with TRBJ1-2, with D possibly matching TRBD1 (5 bases). The ends were cut back, 0 bases at V and 2 bases at J, with 11 bases in the middle. The CDR3 spans 15 residues. Germline loops: CDR1 SGDLS, CDR2 YYNGEE. CDR3 loop: CASSVVDTTNYGYTF. The CDR3 nucleotides read TGTGCCAGCAGCGTAGTGGACACCACCAACTATGGCTACACCTTC.

V usage is TRBV6-6 and J usage is TRBJ1-4; 7 bases fit TRBD1. CDR3 length: 16 amino acids. V gave up 2 bases and J gave up 4 bases; unmatched junction bases: 7. From germline, CDR1 is MNHNY and CDR2 SVGAGI (reference sequence). CDR3 bases: TGTGCCAGCAGTTACCTTCAGACAGGGAATAATGAAAAACTGTTTTTT. Its protein is CASSYLQTGNNEKLFF.

The rearrangement links TRBV5-4 to TRBJ2-5, with 7 nucleotides matching TRBD2. Germline V gives CDR1 SGHNT, CDR2 YYREEE (reference sequence). The junction had 6 bases not matched to a gene; V was cut back by 0 bases and J by 4 bases. This CDR3 is 15 amino acids long. This CDR3 is CASSLGGSRRETQYF. Here the CDR3 DNA reads TGTGCCAGCAGCTTGGGCGGGAGTAGGCGAGAGACCCAGTACTTC.

The V and J genes are TRBV7-9 and TRBJ2-5; D ambiguous. This CDR3 has 13 amino acids. Germline values: CDR1 SEHNR, CDR2 FQNEAQ (reference sequence). V dropped 2 bases and J dropped 5 bases, with 9 bases sitting between them. The CDR3 DNA reads TGTGCCAGCAGCTTATCGGAGAGGGAGACCCAGTACTTC. Protein product: CASSLSERETQYF.

The chain links TRBV9 to TRBJ1-2, with D tentatively TRBD1 (6 bases). The CDR3 spans 15 residues. V was trimmed by 3 bases and J by 0 bases, leaving 12 bases between them. The germline gives CDR1 SGDLS, CDR2 YYNGEE. CDR3 DNA: TGTGCCAGCAGCGCATTTCAGGGGACTAACTATGGCTACACCTTC. This sequence encodes CASSAFQGTNYGYTF.

This chain links TRBV5-1 with TRBJ2-5; weak D call: TRBD2 (6 bases). Germline loops: CDR1 SGHRS, CDR2 YFSETQ. Trimming shortened V by 4 bases and J by 2 bases, and 24 bases separated the two germline ends. CDR3 length: 18 amino acids. CDR3 bases: TGCGCCAGCAGCCCGACCGTCGTTGGGGGGTTTAAACAAGAGACCCAGTACTTC. Protein product: CASSPTVVGGFKQETQYF. Looking up the rest from reference TRBV5-1 and TRBJ2-5 gives the full variable domain: KAGVTQTPRYLIKTRGQQVTLSCSPISGHRSVSWYQQTPGQGLQFLFEYFSETQRNKGNFPGRFSGRQFSNSRSEMNVSTLELGDSALYLCASSPTVVGGFKQETQYFGPGTRLLVL.

The chain employs TRBV29-1 and TRBJ1-5, with TRBD1 matching over 10 bases. There are 15 residues in the CDR3. CDR1 and CDR2 from the germline V gene are SQVTM and ANQGSEA. The V and J ends lost 6 bases and 2 bases, in that order; junction bases with no gene match: 7. CDR3 residues: CSVGGDRGGNQPQHF. CDR3 bases: TGCAGCGTCGGGGGGGACAGGGGCGGCAATCAGCCCCAGCATTTT. Based on the CDR3 plus reference TRBV29-1 and TRBJ1-5, the full variable domain is SAVISQKPSRDICQRGTSLTIQCQVDSQVTMMFWYRQQPGQSLTLIATANQGSEATYESGFVIDKFPISRPNLTFSTLTVSNMSPEDSSIYLCSVGGDRGGNQPQHFGDGTRLSIL.

The chain is built from TRBV7-2 and TRBJ1-5; the D is unclear. This CDR3 comprises 16 residues. V lost 1 base and J lost 0, with 10 bases in between. Germline values: CDR1 SGHTA, CDR2 FQGNSA. The CDR3 DNA follows: TGTGCCAGCAGCTTAGTTCCGGGTTATAGCAATCAGCCCCAGCATTTT. Amino acids: CASSLVPGYSNQPQHF. Variable domain in full (rest from reference TRBV7-2 and TRBJ1-5): GAGVSQSPSNKVTEKGKDVELRCDPISGHTALYWYRQSLGQGLEFLIYFQGNSAPDKSGLPSDRFSAERTGGSVSTLTIQRTQQEDSAVYLCASSLVPGYSNQPQHFGDGTRLSIL.

The chain employs TRBV18 and TRBJ2-1; 11 positions match TRBD2. Germline CDR1 reads KGHSH; CDR2 reads LQKENI. This CDR3 is built from 15 residues. V shed 5 bases, J shed 4 bases, and the junction held 4 bases outside the gene matches. This CDR3 is CASSTSGSLYNEQFF. For the CDR3, the DNA is TGTGCCAGCTCAACTAGCGGGAGTTTGTACAATGAGCAGTTCTTC.

The chain carries TRBV4-1 and TRBJ1-2; 7 bases line up with TRBD1. V was clipped by 1 base and J by 4 bases; unmatched bases: 3. This CDR3 has 14 residues. CDR1 MGHRA and CDR2 YSYEKL come from the germline V gene. CDR3 amino acids: CASSQAGGTYGYTF. The CDR3 DNA reads TGCGCCAGCAGCCAAGCAGGGGGTACCTATGGCTACACCTTC.

The genes are TRBV6-6 and TRBJ1-5, with D hard to call. Germline-derived CDR1 and CDR2 are MNHNY and SVGAGI (reference sequence). V shed 2 bases and J shed 6 bases, with 8 bases lying between them. There are 13 residues in the CDR3. The CDR3 region is CASSYGGGQPQHF. As DNA, the CDR3 is TGTGCCAGCAGTTACGGTGGAGGTCAGCCCCAGCATTTT.

This rearrangement joins TRBV6-6 to TRBJ1-2; unclear D gene. The germline V and J ends were trimmed by 6 bases and 1 base, with 9 bases remaining between them. CDR3 length: 13 residues. Germline-derived CDR1 and CDR2 are MNHNY and SVGAGI (reference sequence). The CDR3 coding sequence is TGTGCCAGCAGACTACACGATAACTATGGCTACACCTTC. Amino acid sequence: CASRLHDNYGYTF.

The chain carries TRBV9 and TRBJ1-2; 7 bases match TRBD1. V was clipped by 6 bases and J by 0 bases; unmatched bases: 8. Looked up from germline, CDR1 is SGDLS and CDR2 is YYNGEE. The CDR3 length is 15 residues. The CDR3: CASTFRDRTNYGYTF. As DNA, the CDR3 is TGTGCCAGCACATTCCGGGACAGAACTAACTATGGCTACACCTTC. Supplemented by reference TRBV9 and TRBJ1-2, the full variable domain reads DSGVTQTPKHLITATGQRVTLRCSPRSGDLSVYWYQQSLDQGLQFLIQYYNGEERAKGNILERFSAQQFPDLHSELNLSSLELGDSALYFCASTFRDRTNYGYTFGSGTRLTVV.

The gene calls are TRBV7-6 and TRBJ1-1; 7 positions agree with TRBD1. This CDR3 is built from 20 residues. Germline V gene sequence: CDR1 SGHVS, CDR2 FNYEAQ. J lost 2 bases, V lost 4 bases, and 22 bases had no gene match. The CDR3 nucleotides are TGTGCCAGCAGCTCTAGGGACCGATATGGGACAGAAGATCAAAACACTGAAGCTTTCTTT. Translation gives CASSSRDRYGTEDQNTEAFF.

The chain uses TRBV5-6 and TRBJ2-7; no firm D call. CDR1 is SGHDT and CDR2 is YYEEEE in the germline V gene. The CDR3 runs to 13 residues. V lost 0 bases and J 0 bases, leaving 4 bases between the germline ends. This CDR3 reads CASSLGSSYEQYF. DNA for the CDR3: TGTGCCAGCAGCTTGGGGAGCTCCTACGAGCAGTACTTC.

J is TRBJ1-2 and V is TRBV5-1; tentatively, D is TRBD1 (5 bases). The CDR3 loop spans 16 amino acids. The germline V gene encodes CDR1 SGHRS and CDR2 YFSETQ. Between the trimmed V and J ends, which lost 4 bases and 2 bases, there was a span of 18 bases. CDR3 in amino acids: CASSVPLGPGNYGYTF. As DNA, the CDR3 is TGCGCCAGCAGCGTGCCCTTGGGGCCTGGGAACTATGGCTACACCTTC. Full variable domain (remainder filled in from reference TRBV5-1 and TRBJ1-2): KAGVTQTPRYLIKTRGQQVTLSCSPISGHRSVSWYQQTPGQGLQFLFEYFSETQRNKGNFPGRFSGRQFSNSRSEMNVSTLELGDSALYLCASSVPLGPGNYGYTFGSGTRLTVV.